Below, one T cell receptor (beta chain) is given with its context. What antigen it recognizes has not been identified. No base quality information exists; no much larger clone differs at one position. V trim: 8 bases; J trim: 10 bases; unmatched bases: 7. CDR1 and CDR2 are drawn from the germline V gene: WSHSY, SAAADI. Inclusive of the bounding cysteine and phenylalanine, the CDR3 is 11 residues long. The kept DNA is CDR3 alone, 33 bases in frame from the first base. The CDR3 regions of human TCRbeta chains were analyzed by immunosequencing. The authors processed their data as follows. Repertoire TCRs were checked for matches against a reference library of SARS-CoV-2-specific TCRs that had been generated using the MIRA antigen-specificity platform. Breadth was defined as the fraction of unique TCRs that were SARS-CoV-2-associated, and depth was defined as the fraction of total T cells that were SARS-CoV-2-associated. Using the MIRA data, every spike-specific TCR was mapped to the spike region that the TCR reacted to and assigned to either a CD4 or a CD8 class. Log10-transformed breadth and depth values were compared by one-way ANOVA with Sidak's multiple comparisons tests. The clones in this table, taken by TCRdb from immuneACCESS, are in-frame only. Not every clone is retained; where verified, under half of the shortfall comes from an unresolved V gene, and the cause of the rest is unknown. That table gives V, J and clone size, and the DNA gave D and trimming. The sample table holds some 130,000 clones, of which approximately 85% were seen once. The biggest ten clones account for 7.9% of the sample.

The data stem from a study of T cell responses to AZD1222 COVID-19 vaccine listed by TCRdb under 2021. In terms of the full investigation: TCR sequencing was performed for 230 to 250 trial participants, of whom about 200 were given two doses of AZD1222 and about 25 were given two doses of MenACWY control vaccine. Enrollment into the trials was organized by age into subgroups of 18-55, 56-69 and 70-plus years, and those subgroups contained about 160, 30 and 59 TCR-sequenced participants, respectively.

Beyond this particular receptor, the publication reports: After two AZD1222 doses, both the breadth and the depth of spike-specific TCRs were significantly higher than at day 0 and than in MenACWY recipients. In the small 56-69-year group, the increase in depth fell short of significance, most likely because of low power. Conclusions about previously exposed vaccinees are limited, since just six AZD1222 recipients were seropositive for SARS-CoV-2 at baseline. Because no samples from the day 14 peak response were available, repertoires could be characterized only after the peak T cell response. Reportedly, almost half of the unique spike-specific TCRs recognized epitopes lying outside the regions that are mutated in the B.1.351 and B.1.1.7 variants. Vaccine-associated CD4 TCRs spanned the whole spike protein, with dominant responses in regions 160-218 and 743-854. Participants were mostly white British and included more females than males, and it was suggested by the authors that clonal diversity may have been underestimated.

This sample's time point label indicates: about 28 days (+/-7) after the second vaccine dose. The meaning of the sample's treatment or condition label: meningococcal conjugate vaccine given as trial control. Vaccinee samples were obtained from the UK trials COV001 and COV002, which included a single-blind randomized controlled phase 2/3 trial of AZD1222 (ChAdOx1 nCoV-19) in healthy adults. For TCRbeta chain sequencing, PBMC samples from trial participants were taken at day 0 and at day 28 after the second dose. The chain uses TRBV10-2 and TRBJ1-1, with TRBD1 matching 7 junction bases. Here the sequenced sample was peripheral blood, taken 28 days after the second dose of the MenACWY control vaccine. This TCR derives from an adult who received the MenACWY meningococcal vaccine as a control. The CDR3 protein is CASCNWTGAFF. DNA sequence: TGCGCCAGCTGCAATTGGACAGGAGCTTTCTTT.